The rows below give T cell receptor beta chains drawn from one sample of a study of blood T cell repertoires in COVID-19. Profiled with immunoSEQ multiplex PCR; TCRdb holds only in-frame clones, not every one. The data contain under 80,000 clones, roughly 80% of them singletons. Sequencing used peripheral blood. The source of these receptors is a man in his 70s with acute or convalescent COVID-19. The CDR3 runs from the conserved cysteine through the conserved F or W. D genes are given only for firm matches. Rows give clone size only sometimes, using once, few, many, or a class for an expanded clone.

CDR3	DNA	J	D	size	V
CASSLKRGAPYEQYF	TGTGCCAGCAGCCTAAAGCGGGGGGCCCCCTACGAGCAGTACTTC	TRBJ2-7	TRBD2	once	TRBV13
CASSLTAYEQYF	TGCGCCAGCAGCTTGACAGCCTACGAGCAGTACTTC	TRBJ2-7	NA	NA	TRBV5-1
CASSLQSTGELFF	TGTGCCAGCAGCCTACAATCCACCGGGGAGCTGTTTTTT	TRBJ2-2	NA	NA	TRBV6-2/TRBV6-3
CASSLERETEAFF	TGTGCCAGCAGCTTAGAGAGGGAGACTGAAGCTTTCTTT	TRBJ1-1	NA	NA	TRBV7-8
CASSLEVASAYNEQFF	TGTGCCAGCAGCTTAGAGGTCGCTAGCGCCTACAATGAGCAGTTCTTC	TRBJ2-1	NA	NA	TRBV11-2
CASSSIYEQYF	TGTGCCAGCAGCTCCATCTACGAGCAGTACTTC	TRBJ2-7	NA	NA	TRBV7-2
CASSRPGQGLDGYTF	TGTGCCAGCAGCCGACCCGGACAGGGCCTTGATGGCTACACCTTC	TRBJ1-2	TRBD1	few	TRBV28
CASSPPSSYTEAFF	TGTGCCAGCTCACCACCCAGTTCTTACACTGAAGCTTTCTTT	TRBJ1-1	NA	NA	TRBV18
CASSPRTGGQYF	TGTGCCAGCAGCCCGAGGACAGGGGGACAGTACTTC	TRBJ2-5	TRBD1	NA	TRBV11-2
CASSPTGSGNTIYF	TGTGCCAGCAGCCCGACAGGCTCTGGAAACACCATATATTTT	TRBJ1-3	NA	NA	TRBV11-2
CASSVGGQEGATQYF	TGTGCCAGCAGCGTAGGGGGGCAGGAAGGAGCTACGCAGTATTTT	TRBJ2-3	NA	NA	TRBV9
CASSSLPGQGALGYTF	TGTGCCAGCAGTTCCCTCCCGGGACAGGGGGCGCTGGGCTACACCTTC	TRBJ1-2	TRBD1	NA	TRBV6-4
CSVDGAGGTDTQYF	TGCAGCGTTGACGGGGCGGGGGGCACAGATACGCAGTATTTT	TRBJ2-3	TRBD2	NA	TRBV29-1
CASSPVQDATEAFF	TGTGCCAGCTCACCAGTTCAGGATGCCACTGAAGCTTTCTTT	TRBJ1-1	NA	NA	TRBV18
CASSSASGDQETQYF	TGTGCCAGCAGTTCGGCTAGCGGGGACCAAGAGACCCAGTACTTC	TRBJ2-5	TRBD2	once	TRBV5-6
CASSLGRGLGETQYF	TGCGCCAGCAGCTTGGGTAGGGGGTTGGGAGAGACCCAGTACTTC	TRBJ2-5	NA	NA	TRBV5-1
CASRREQGLYEKLFF	TGCGCCAGCAGGAGAGAACAGGGTTTATACGAAAAACTGTTTTTT	TRBJ1-4	NA	NA	TRBV5-1
CASSNAATGKNSPLHF	TGTGCCAGCAGCAACGCAGCGACAGGGAAGAATTCACCCCTCCACTTT	TRBJ1-6	TRBD1	NA	TRBV5-4
CASSPPSGEKLFF	TGTGCCAGCAGCCCTCCATCGGGAGAAAAACTGTTTTTT	TRBJ1-4	NA	NA	TRBV5-4
CASSRVAGETQYF	TGTGCCAGCAGCCGAGTGGCAGGGGAGACCCAGTACTTC	TRBJ2-5	NA	NA	TRBV5-4
CASSQGTGGMETQYF	TGCGCCAGCAGCCAAGGGACAGGGGGCATGGAGACCCAGTACTTC	TRBJ2-5	TRBD1	NA	TRBV4-1
CASSLGQGAYYGYTF	TGTGCCAGCAGCTTGGGGCAGGGGGCGTACTATGGCTACACCTTC	TRBJ1-2	TRBD1	NA	TRBV5-6
CASSLSGQATDTQYF	TGCGCCAGCAGCCTATCGGGACAGGCCACAGATACGCAGTATTTT	TRBJ2-3	TRBD1	NA	TRBV5-1
CASSLGQGADTQYF	TGCGCCAGCAGCTTGGGACAGGGGGCAGATACGCAGTATTTT	TRBJ2-3	TRBD1	NA	TRBV5-1
CASSLTGFGTEAFF	TGTGCCAGCAGCTTAACAGGGTTCGGCACTGAAGCTTTCTTT	TRBJ1-1	NA	once	TRBV13
CASRQGGFNYGYTF	TGCGCCAGCAGACAGGGAGGGTTTAACTATGGCTACACCTTC	TRBJ1-2	NA	NA	TRBV10-2
CASNPTGGTGELFF	TGTGCCAGTAACCCAACGGGGGGTACCGGGGAGCTGTTTTTT	TRBJ2-2	TRBD2	NA	TRBV19
CASSVTPYEQYF	TGTGCCAGCAGTGTAACTCCCTACGAGCAGTACTTC	TRBJ2-7	NA	NA	TRBV2
CSARDRDRQFF	TGCAGTGCTAGAGATCGGGATCGTCAGTTCTTC	TRBJ2-1	NA	NA	TRBV20-1
CASRVSGLVAEQFF	TGTGCCAGTAGGGTCTCCGGACTAGTTGCTGAGCAGTTCTTC	TRBJ2-1	TRBD2	NA	TRBV19
CASSTSDRLSNYGYTF	TGTGCCAGCTCAACATCGGACAGACTCTCTAACTATGGCTACACCTTC	TRBJ1-2	NA	NA	TRBV18
CASSTDSYNEQFF	TGTGCCAGCAGCACGGACAGTTACAATGAGCAGTTCTTC	TRBJ2-1	NA	NA	TRBV6-2/TRBV6-3
CASSDRTSGGQTDTQYF	TGTGCCAGCAGTGATAGGACTAGCGGGGGGCAAACAGATACGCAGTATTTT	TRBJ2-3	TRBD2	NA	TRBV2
CASRLRSGGFNQPQHF	TGTGCCAGTAGACTTAGGTCCGGGGGATTCAATCAGCCCCAGCATTTT	TRBJ1-5	NA	once	TRBV19
CASSSQGIGQFF	TGTGCCAGCAGCTCCCAGGGGATTGGGCAGTTCTTC	TRBJ2-1	NA	NA	TRBV5-5
CASSEPSTGVPYNEQFF	TGTGCCAGCAGTGAACCCTCGACAGGGGTCCCCTACAATGAGCAGTTCTTC	TRBJ2-1	TRBD1	once	TRBV2
CASSLILSYEQYF	TGTGCCAGCAGCCTAATCCTATCCTACGAGCAGTACTTC	TRBJ2-7	NA	NA	TRBV12-3/TRBV12-4
CASSSMKLNYGYTF	TGTGCCAGCAGCTCCATGAAGCTTAACTATGGCTACACCTTC	TRBJ1-2	NA	once	TRBV5-4
CASSLAQGASRGYTF	TGTGCCAGCAGCTTAGCACAGGGGGCGTCCCGCGGCTACACCTTC	TRBJ1-2	TRBD1	NA	TRBV7-9
CASSLLANEETQYF	TGTGCCAGCAGTTTACTAGCCAACGAAGAGACCCAGTACTTC	TRBJ2-5	NA	NA	TRBV28
CAINPAGARTEAFF	TGTGCCATCAACCCCGCAGGGGCGAGGACTGAAGCTTTCTTT	TRBJ1-1	NA	NA	TRBV28
CASSHGTGGQETQYF	TGTGCCAGCAGCCATGGGACAGGGGGCCAAGAGACCCAGTACTTC	TRBJ2-5	TRBD1	NA	TRBV3-1/TRBV3-2